This passage covers 14 T cell receptor beta chains from one sample sequenced in a study of blood T cell repertoires in COVID-19 (dated by TCRdb to about 2020). Library preparation was by the immunoSEQ multiplex PCR assay. Imported from immuneACCESS, the table was reduced by TCRdb to in-frame sequences with V and J called. These copies leave out some clones; in studies compared against another copy, an unresolved V gene accounts for under half, and the cause of the remainder is not known. This sample lists roughly 190,000 clones; about 88% were detected once. The ten top clones hold about 0.77% of the sample. Sequencing was performed on PBMCs or T cells enriched from blood (not recorded which). The receptors were gathered from a woman younger than 30 who had recovered from COVID-19.

This clone was detected only once. The chain uses TRBV5-4 and TRBJ2-7; 8 bases match TRBD2. The V gene's germline CDR1 is SGHNT and CDR2 YYREEE (reference sequence). Trimming at V came to 4 bases and at J to 6 bases, leaving 18 bases not matched to a gene. The CDR3 loop spans 17 amino acids. The CDR3 bases are TGTGCCAGCAGCCTGTGGGGTTTAGGAGCGGGAGTAGGCGAGCAGTACTTC. Translation: CASSLWGLGAGVGEQYF.

The CDR3 spells CASSPKGRESPFF. DNA for the CDR3: TGTGCCAGCAGCCCTAAAGGCCGGGAGTCCCCGTTCTTC. The chain links TRBV3-1 (or the pseudogene TRBV3-2) to TRBJ2-1, with D perhaps TRBD2 (6 bases). V lost 4 bases and J 15 bases, leaving 19 bases between the germline ends. The germline V gene encodes CDR1 LGHDT and CDR2 YNNKEL (reference sequence). CDR3 size: 13 residues.

This clone was seen just once. The rearrangement links TRBV18 to TRBJ1-2; 7 nucleotides line up with TRBD1. V gave up 1 base and J gave up 7 bases; unmatched junction bases: 6. This CDR3 spans 14 amino acids. CDR1 and CDR2 from the germline V gene are KGHSH and LQKENI. The CDR3 region has the DNA TGTGCCAGCTCACCACGTGGACAGGATTCTGGCTACACCTTC. Protein product: CASSPRGQDSGYTF.

V usage is TRBV4-1 and J usage is TRBJ2-2, with 7 nucleotides matching TRBD1. The CDR3 covers 14 residues. The germline gives CDR1 MGHRA, CDR2 YSYEKL. The V gene end was trimmed by 3 bases and the J gene end by 8 bases; junction bases not matched to a gene: 6. The chain's CDR3 is CASSQADRAGELFF. The CDR3 coding sequence is TGCGCCAGCAGCCAGGCCGACAGGGCGGGGGAGCTGTTTTTT.

This rearrangement joins TRBV10-3 to TRBJ2-6; perhaps TRBD2 as D (6 bases). Germline CDR1 ENHRY, CDR2 SYGVKD. V shed 3 bases and J shed 4 bases, with 13 bases lying between them. There are 16 residues in the CDR3. The CDR3 loop reads CAISESGAAGANVLTF. CDR3 nucleotides: TGTGCCATCAGTGAATCGGGAGCGGCAGGGGCCAACGTCCTGACTTTC.

This chain uses TRBV6-2 or TRBV6-3 with TRBJ2-7, with 13 bases fitting TRBD2. Germline loops: CDR1 MNHEY, CDR2 SVGEGT. This CDR3 contains 16 residues. The J segment lost 7 bases and the V segment lost 0 bases, leaving 6 bases of the junction unmatched. This CDR3 is CASSYSTSGRWREQYF. The CDR3 DNA follows: TGTGCCAGCAGTTACTCGACTAGCGGGAGGTGGAGGGAGCAGTACTTC.

The chain is built from TRBV9 and TRBJ2-1, with D possibly being TRBD1 (6 bases). CDR1 and CDR2 from the germline V gene are SGDLS and YYNGEE. The CDR3 has 15 amino acids. Trimming removed 3 bases at V and 0 bases at J, with 10 bases between. DNA for the CDR3: TGTGCCAGCAGCGCTACAGGGAGCTCCTACAATGAGCAGTTCTTC. This codes for CASSATGSSYNEQFF.

The J gene is TRBJ2-3, the V gene TRBV2, with D possibly TRBD1 on 5 matching bases. From germline, CDR1 is SNHLY and CDR2 FYNNEI. The CDR3 loop spans 14 amino acids. With 7 bases removed from V and 4 bases from J, the gap between germline ends came to 15 bases. CDR3 region: CASMGKGLPDTQYF. CDR3 nucleotides: TGTGCCAGCATGGGAAAGGGGCTCCCAGATACGCAGTATTTT.

The chain links TRBV14 to TRBJ2-7; 7 bases align to TRBD1. From germline, CDR1 is SGHDN and CDR2 FVKESK. The trim removed 5 bases at V and 4 bases at J, leaving 2 bases unmatched. The CDR3 runs 12 residues. The CDR3 spells CASSAQGYEQYF. CDR3 nucleotide sequence: TGTGCCAGCAGCGCACAGGGGTACGAGCAGTACTTC. Looking up the rest from reference TRBV14 and TRBJ2-7 gives the full variable domain: EAGVTQFPSHSVIEKGQTVTLRCDPISGHDNLYWYRRVMGKEIKFLLHFVKESKQDESGMPNNRFLAERTGGTYSTLKVQPAELEDSGVYFCASSAQGYEQYFGPGTRLTVT.

The chain joins TRBV9 to TRBJ2-5; tentatively, D is TRBD1 (5 bases). The length of the CDR3 is 13 residues. V lost 0 bases and J lost 4, with 7 bases in between. Germline lookup yields CDR1 SGDLS and CDR2 YYNGEE. The CDR3 region has the DNA TGTGCCAGCAGCGTAGGTCAGGGAGAGACCCAGTACTTC. This sequence encodes CASSVGQGETQYF.

About this clone: Distinct nucleotide sequences in the sample also encode this CDR3. The chain uses TRBV27 and TRBJ2-7, with TRBD1 matching over 10 bases. The CDR3 extends over 14 amino acids. Germline assignment: CDR1 MNHEY and CDR2 SMNVEV (reference sequence). The J segment lost 4 bases and the V segment lost 3 bases, leaving 3 bases of the junction unmatched. The CDR3 nucleotides are TGTGCCAGCAGTTTGAGGACAGGGGGGTACGAGCAGTACTTC. Translating it yields CASSLRTGGYEQYF.

DNA for the CDR3: TGCGCCAGCAGCTTGGGGACTAGCGGGCCCAATGAGCAGTTCTTC. It translates to CASSLGTSGPNEQFF. The chain couples TRBV5-1 to TRBJ2-1; the match to TRBD2 covers 11 bases. Germline trimming cut 0 bases from V and 6 bases from J; bases unmatched to any gene: 2. The germline CDR1 and CDR2 sequences are SGHRS and YFSETQ. The CDR3 covers 15 residues.

This clone was found a few times. The rearrangement joins TRBV11-3 to TRBJ1-1; maybe TRBD1 (5 bases). Trimming took 5 bases from V and 5 from J, leaving 18 bases between them. Germline CDR1 and CDR2: SGHNT and YENEEA. The CDR3 has 15 residues. The CDR3 reads CASSPRVGAGTEAFF. The CDR3 nucleotides read TGTGCCAGCAGCCCACGCGTTGGGGCTGGTACTGAAGCTTTCTTT.

The chain is built from TRBV14 and TRBJ2-7; the match to TRBD2 covers 8 bases. After removal of 1 base from V and 3 bases from J, the junction contained 8 bases not matched to a gene. The germline V gene encodes CDR1 SGHDN and CDR2 FVKESK. The CDR3 runs to 16 residues. The CDR3, as DNA: TGTGCCAGCAGCCAAGGGCCAGGACTAGCAAACTACGAGCAGTACTTC. Translation: CASSQGPGLANYEQYF.